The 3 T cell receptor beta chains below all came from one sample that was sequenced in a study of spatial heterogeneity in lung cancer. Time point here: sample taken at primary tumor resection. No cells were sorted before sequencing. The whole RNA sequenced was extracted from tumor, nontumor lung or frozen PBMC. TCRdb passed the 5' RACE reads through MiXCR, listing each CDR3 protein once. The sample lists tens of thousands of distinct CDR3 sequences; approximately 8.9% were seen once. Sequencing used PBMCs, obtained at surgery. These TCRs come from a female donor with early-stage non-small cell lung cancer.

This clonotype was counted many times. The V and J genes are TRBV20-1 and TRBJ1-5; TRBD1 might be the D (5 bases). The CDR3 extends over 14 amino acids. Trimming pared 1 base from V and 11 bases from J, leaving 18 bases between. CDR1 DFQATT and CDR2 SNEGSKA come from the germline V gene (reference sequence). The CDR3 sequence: CSARVDKTISSQHF. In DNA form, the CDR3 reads TGCAGTGCTAGAGTGGACAAGACCATTTCTTCCCAGCATTTT.

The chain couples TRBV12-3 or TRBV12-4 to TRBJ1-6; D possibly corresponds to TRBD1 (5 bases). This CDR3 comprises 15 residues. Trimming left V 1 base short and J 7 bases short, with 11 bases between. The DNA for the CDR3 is TGTGCCAGCAGTTTAGAAGTGACAGAAAATTCACCCCTCCACTTT. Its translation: CASSLEVTENSPLHF.

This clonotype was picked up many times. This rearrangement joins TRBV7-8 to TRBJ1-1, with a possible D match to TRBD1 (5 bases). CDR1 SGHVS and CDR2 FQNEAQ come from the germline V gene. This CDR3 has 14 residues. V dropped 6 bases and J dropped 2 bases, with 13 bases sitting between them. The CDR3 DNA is TGTGCCAGCAGTTCCGGGACGTTTAACACTGAAGCTTTCTTT. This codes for CASSSGTFNTEAFF.